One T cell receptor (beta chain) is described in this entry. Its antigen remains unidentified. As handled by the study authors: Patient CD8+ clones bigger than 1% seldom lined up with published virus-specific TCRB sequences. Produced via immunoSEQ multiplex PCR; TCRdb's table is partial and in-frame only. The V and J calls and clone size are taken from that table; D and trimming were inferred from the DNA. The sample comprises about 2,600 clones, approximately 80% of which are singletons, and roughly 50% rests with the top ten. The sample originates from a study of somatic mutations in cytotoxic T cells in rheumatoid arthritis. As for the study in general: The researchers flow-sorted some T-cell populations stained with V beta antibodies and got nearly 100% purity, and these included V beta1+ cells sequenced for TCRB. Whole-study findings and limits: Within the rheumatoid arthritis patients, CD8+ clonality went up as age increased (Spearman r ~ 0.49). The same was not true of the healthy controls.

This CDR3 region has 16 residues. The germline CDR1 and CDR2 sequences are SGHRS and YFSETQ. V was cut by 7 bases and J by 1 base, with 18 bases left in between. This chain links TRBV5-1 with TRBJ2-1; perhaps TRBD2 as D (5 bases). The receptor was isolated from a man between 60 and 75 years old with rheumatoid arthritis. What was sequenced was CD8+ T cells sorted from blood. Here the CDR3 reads CASRLIGSTSYNEQFF. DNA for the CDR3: TGCGCCAGCCGTTTAATTGGGAGTACTTCCTACAATGAGCAGTTCTTC.